This passage covers 24 T cell receptor beta chains from one sample sequenced in a study of regulatory T cells in long-lasting Graves disease. Researchers made TCR beta libraries by using iRepertoire HTBI primers and running Arm-PCR on CDR3 regions. MiXCR, run by TCRdb on the multiplex PCR reads, gives a single entry per CDR3 protein. The sample has around 250,000 distinct CDR3 sequences, 15% to 20% seen once; the top ten hold 14%. Noted time point: newly diagnosed GD, antithyroid drugs for less than 3 months. Isolated PBMC RNA provided the starting material for the TCR library. This sample also belongs to another study, concerning T cells in Graves' hyperthyroidism and ophthalmopathy.

The material sequenced was peripheral blood mononuclear cells (PBMCs), taken at new diagnosis, from a patient treated with antithyroid drugs. The receptors were gathered from a woman aged 25 to 39 with Graves disease.

This clonotype was seen repeatedly, ten times or more. This rearrangement joins TRBV10-2 to TRBJ1-1; D unclear. The V gene lost 2 bases and the J gene lost 4 bases, with 8 bases spanning the gap. The germline gives CDR1 WSHSY, CDR2 SAAADI. The CDR3 sequence is 13 residues long. The CDR3 loop reads CASSEQLSTEAFF. In DNA form, the CDR3 reads TGCGCCAGCAGTGAGCAGCTGAGCACTGAAGCTTTCTTT.

This chain uses TRBV29-1 with TRBJ1-1, with D uncertain. The germline V gene encodes CDR1 SQVTM and CDR2 ANQGSEA. The CDR3 runs 10 residues. V dropped 6 bases and J dropped 7 bases, with 9 bases sitting between them. CDR3 DNA: TGCAGCGTCCATGACGGTGAAGCTTTCTTT. It is translated as CSVHDGEAFF.

The chain couples TRBV24-1 to TRBJ2-2; possibly TRBD1 or TRBD2 for D (5 bases each). Trimming left V 2 bases short and J 6 bases short, with 9 bases between. Germline CDR1 and CDR2: KGHDR and SFDVKD. The CDR3 covers 14 residues. CDR3 region: CATSDWGSSGELFF. In nucleotides, the CDR3 is TGTGCCACCAGTGATTGGGGGTCGTCCGGGGAGCTGTTTTTT.

This clonotype showed up many times. Compared with germline, one end of the junction differs, possibly owing to a read error. The gene calls are TRBV5-4 and TRBJ1-1; D gene ambiguous. Germline V gene sequence: CDR1 SGHNT, CDR2 YYREEE (reference sequence). The CDR3 covers 14 residues. The CDR3 spells CASSHKDGRREAFF. The CDR3 DNA reads TGCGCCAGCAGCCACAAAGACGGCAGGCGAGAAGCTTTCTTT.

This clonotype turned up a few times. The CDR3 is CASSVIWTGTNYGYTF. The CDR3, as DNA: TGTGCCAGTAGTGTGATATGGACAGGAACCAACTATGGCTACACCTTC. This chain connects TRBV19 to TRBJ1-2; TRBD1 matches at 7 bases. V lost 5 bases and J lost 2; bases outside the gene matches: 11. Germline V lookup: CDR1 LNHDA, CDR2 SQIVND (reference sequence). This CDR3 is 16 amino acids long.

This clonotype has at least ten counts. The CDR3 sequence: CASAGIGELFF. CDR3 DNA: TGTGCCAGCGCGGGGATCGGGGAGCTGTTTTTT. V usage is TRBV19 and J usage is TRBJ2-2, with D perhaps matching TRBD2 (6 bases). V was pared by 9 bases and J by 7 bases, with 9 bases between. The CDR3 consists of 11 residues. Germline CDR1 and CDR2: LNHDA and SQIVND (reference sequence).

A remark on this clonotype: A far more abundant clone sits one base away, making this likely a read error. The chain employs TRBV2 and TRBJ2-3; 10 nucleotides match TRBD2. The J segment lost 7 bases and the V segment lost 5 bases, leaving 6 bases of the junction unmatched. This CDR3 spans 14 amino acids. CDR1 and CDR2 (germline): SNHLY, FYNNEI. CDR3 sequence reads: CASSLAGGVNTQYF. The CDR3 nucleotides read TGTGCCAGCAGTTTAGCGGGGGGCGTAAATACGCAGTATTTT.

This clonotype was counted ten times or more. The chain couples TRBV27 to TRBJ1-1; D remains unclear. Germline V gene lookup returns CDR1 MNHEY and CDR2 SMNVEV (reference sequence). The V end lost 5 bases, the J end lost 4 bases, and 11 bases lay between the germline ends. This CDR3 is built from 13 residues. CDR3 in DNA: TGTGCCAGCAGTCTGGCTTACGGCACTGAAGCTTTCTTT. This gives the protein CASSLAYGTEAFF.

This clonotype has a count of ten or more. This chain joins TRBV20-1 and TRBJ2-3, with D perhaps TRBD2 (7 bases). The ends were cut back, 5 bases at V and 4 bases at J, with 16 bases in the middle. The CDR3 runs 14 residues. The germline gives CDR1 DFQATT, CDR2 SNEGSKA (reference sequence). The CDR3 sequence: CSAVYREGADTQYF. In DNA form, the CDR3 reads TGCAGTGCTGTTTACAGGGAGGGCGCAGATACGCAGTATTTT.

In this sample, this clonotype turned up a few times. V usage is TRBV20-1 and J usage is TRBJ1-1; possible D gene TRBD1, 6 bases. The germline V gene has CDR1 DFQATT and CDR2 SNEGSKA (reference sequence). With 5 bases removed from V and 0 bases from J, the gap between germline ends came to 13 bases. The CDR3 length is 14 residues. For the CDR3, the DNA is TGCAGTGCTCCCCGGGACACCCTGAACACTGAAGCTTTCTTT. Translating it yields CSAPRDTLNTEAFF.

This clonotype showed up many times. This chain connects TRBV28 to TRBJ1-1; tentative D call: TRBD1 (6 bases). CDR1 is MDHEN and CDR2 is SYDVKM in the germline V gene. The CDR3 spans 16 residues. The germline V and J ends were trimmed by 5 bases and 2 bases, with 18 bases remaining between them. CDR3 amino acids: CASSHLSGHLNTEAFF. The CDR3 DNA sequence: TGTGCCAGCAGTCATCTCTCGGGACATTTAAACACTGAAGCTTTCTTT.

In this sample, this clonotype turned up many times. The chain combines TRBV15 with TRBJ1-1; D is ambiguous. Germline CDR1 is LNHNV and CDR2 is YYDKDF (reference sequence). CDR3 length equals 14 residues. Deletions cut 3 bases from V and 1 base from J, with 9 bases between. The CDR3 spells CATSSPITNTEAFF. The CDR3 DNA reads TGTGCCACCAGCAGCCCGATTACGAACACTGAAGCTTTCTTT.

Many counts were recorded for this clonotype. The chain recombines TRBV2 with TRBJ1-5; D unresolved. From germline, CDR1 is SNHLY and CDR2 FYNNEI. This CDR3 has 13 amino acids. V lost 7 bases to trimming and J lost 3 bases, with 10 bases between them. The CDR3 DNA sequence: TGTGCCAGCACGGGTTTCGTCAATCAGCCCCAGCATTTT. It specifies CASTGFVNQPQHF.

J is TRBJ1-3 and V is TRBV6-1, with 12 bases aligning to TRBD1. Trimming cost V 6 bases and J 6 bases; bases outside gene matches: 6. Germline V gene sequence: CDR1 MNHNS, CDR2 SASEGT. This CDR3 comprises 15 residues. The CDR3 DNA sequence: TGTGCCAGCAGACTTGGGACAGGGGGCTCAAACACCATATATTTT. Its protein product is CASRLGTGGSNTIYF.

This clonotype was counted ten times or more. The chain recombines TRBV11-1 with TRBJ1-6; D remains ambiguous. The germline gives CDR1 SGHAT, CDR2 FQDESV (reference sequence). Trimming cost V 3 bases and J 0 bases, with 9 bases left between them. The CDR3 has 16 amino acids. This CDR3 reads CASSLTAPSYNSPLHF. The CDR3 nucleotides read TGTGCCAGCAGCTTGACGGCTCCCTCCTATAATTCACCCCTCCACTTT.

This clonotype was seen ten or more times. The genes are TRBV7-3 and TRBJ1-1; D call uncertain. Germline values: CDR1 SGHTA, CDR2 FQGTGA. The CDR3 has 16 amino acids. Trimming took 5 bases from V and 2 from J, leaving 18 bases between them. CDR3 DNA sequence: TGTGCCAGCAGCCCACAAGGCACCCTCGCAAACACTGAAGCTTTCTTT. Protein sequence: CASSPQGTLANTEAFF.

This clonotype was seen repeatedly, ten times or more. The V and J genes are TRBV27 and TRBJ2-5, with 8 bases matching TRBD2. The CDR3 has 16 amino acids. V dropped 5 bases and J dropped 7; count of bases not matched to a gene: 15. CDR1 and CDR2 (germline): MNHEY, SMNVEV (reference sequence). The CDR3 spells CASSPPPVAGRVTQYF. The CDR3 region has the DNA TGTGCCAGCAGTCCCCCACCCGTAGCGGGGAGGGTGACCCAGTACTTC.

This clonotype was counted many times. The chain joins TRBV3-1 to TRBJ1-1; no firm D call. Trimming took 0 bases from V and 7 from J, leaving 9 bases between them. Germline CDR1 is LGHDT and CDR2 is YNNKEL (reference sequence). The CDR3 covers 13 residues. The CDR3 sequence is CASSQDLVREAFF. Here the CDR3 DNA reads TGTGCCAGCAGCCAAGATTTGGTCCGTGAAGCTTTCTTT.

There are many counts of this clonotype. The CDR3 nucleotides read TGCGCCAGCAGCCAAGTCTCTAGCGGCTACTACGAGCAGTACTTC. Translating gives CASSQVSSGYYEQYF. This chain joins TRBV4-1 and TRBJ2-7; 7 bases line up with TRBD2. There are 15 residues in the CDR3. After removal of 1 base from V and 3 bases from J, the junction contained 6 bases not matched to a gene. The germline V gene has CDR1 MGHRA and CDR2 YSYEKL.

The V and J genes are TRBV6-4 and TRBJ1-1, with D unresolved. Germline lookup yields CDR1 MRHNA and CDR2 SNTAGT. This CDR3 spans 13 amino acids. V lost 5 bases and J 4 bases, leaving 11 bases between the germline ends. Here the CDR3 reads CASSKEEFTEAFF. As DNA, the CDR3 is TGTGCCAGCAGTAAGGAAGAATTCACTGAAGCTTTCTTT.

This clonotype has ten or more counts. An end of the junction does not agree with germline; a read error may underlie this. The V gene is TRBV5-1, the J gene TRBJ1-1, with D unclear. The CDR3 is made up of 13 amino acids. Germline CDR1 reads SGHRS; CDR2 reads YFSETQ. The CDR3 loop is CASSPQLNTEAFF. CDR3 DNA sequence: TGTGCCAGCAGCCCACAGCTAAACACTGAAGCTTTCTTT.

This clonotype was picked up many times. The V and J genes are TRBV7-9 and TRBJ2-6; D is possibly TRBD1 (6 bases). Germline CDR1 and CDR2: SEHNR and FQNEAQ (reference sequence). The CDR3 spans 17 residues. The ends were cut back, 1 base at V and 0 bases at J, with 10 bases in the middle. CDR3 in amino acids: CASSLVGASSGANVLTF. The CDR3, as DNA: TGTGCCAGCAGCTTAGTGGGGGCAAGCTCTGGGGCCAACGTCCTGACTTTC.

This clonotype was found once. The genes are TRBV7-2 and TRBJ1-1; 10 bases line up with TRBD1. Trimming at V came to 7 bases and at J to 6 bases, leaving 8 bases not matched to a gene. CDR1 and CDR2 (germline): SGHTA, FQGNSA. CDR3 size: 14 residues. CDR3 in DNA: TGTGCCAGCAACCTGGGACAGGGGCGCCCTGAAGCTTTCTTT. Translation: CASNLGQGRPEAFF.

J is TRBJ2-5 and V is TRBV6-2 or TRBV6-3, with no clear D. This CDR3 has 16 amino acids. The V and J ends lost 5 bases and 7 bases respectively, with 23 bases between them. CDR1 is MNHEY and CDR2 is SVGEGT in the germline V gene. CDR3 in amino acids: CASSELPDGSLRTQYF. In DNA form, the CDR3 reads TGTGCCAGCAGTGAACTACCAGATGGGTCGCTACGGACCCAGTACTTC.